This TCR beta chain was captured by sequencing in a study of T-cell memory formation after mild COVID-19. This clonotype was seen a few times. TCRdb reprocessed the 5' RACE reads with MiXCR, giving one entry per CDR3 protein. This sample yields 300,000 to 400,000 distinct CDR3 sequences, of which approximately 16% are seen a single time; about a fifth belongs to the top ten. Germline V gene sequence: CDR1 SEHNR, CDR2 FQNEAQ (reference sequence). With 4 bases removed from V and 10 bases from J, the gap between germline ends came to 18 bases. CDR3 size: 14 residues. The receptor was derived from a young man who had mild COVID-19 (a few samples of this study predate the infection). Cell type and time point are not known. What was sequenced was PBMCs or a T cell subset sorted from them (not recorded which). V usage is TRBV7-9 and J usage is TRBJ2-3, with TRBD2 as a possible D gene (6 bases). CDR3 protein: CASSYSNGEEAQYF. The CDR3 DNA reads TGTGCCAGCAGCTACTCAAACGGGGAGGAGGCGCAGTATTTT.